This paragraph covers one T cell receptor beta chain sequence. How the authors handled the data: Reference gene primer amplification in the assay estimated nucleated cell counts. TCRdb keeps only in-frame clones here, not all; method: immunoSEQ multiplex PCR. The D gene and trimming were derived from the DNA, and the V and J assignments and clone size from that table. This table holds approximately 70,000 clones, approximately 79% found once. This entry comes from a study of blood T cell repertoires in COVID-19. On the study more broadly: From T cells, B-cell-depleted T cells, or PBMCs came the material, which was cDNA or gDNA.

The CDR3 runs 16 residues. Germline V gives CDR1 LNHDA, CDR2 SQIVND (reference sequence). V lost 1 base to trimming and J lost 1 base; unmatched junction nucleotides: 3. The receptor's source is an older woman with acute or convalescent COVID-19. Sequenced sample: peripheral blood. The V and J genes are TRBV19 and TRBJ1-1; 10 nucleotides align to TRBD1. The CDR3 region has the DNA TGTGCCAGTAGTATAGCATGGACAGGGGGGAACACTGAAGCTTTCTTT. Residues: CASSIAWTGGNTEAFF.